These 25 T cell receptor beta chains originate from one sample sequenced in a study of cytomegalovirus exposure and HLA in healthy donors. This PCR relied on a set of 60 Vbeta primers and 13 Jbeta primers. Clones were read by immunoSEQ multiplex PCR, and TCRdb kept only the in-frame ones, dropping some. This table holds roughly 160,000 clones, 65% to 85% found once. Sequences were obtained from PBMCs. The receptors stem from a woman between 25 and 40 years old in good health and CMV-seropositive.

The rearrangement links TRBV6-4 to TRBJ1-1; D remains ambiguous. Trimming took 6 bases from V and 4 from J, leaving 15 bases between them. The CDR3 runs 14 residues. CDR1 is MRHNA and CDR2 is SNTAGT in the germline V gene. The chain's CDR3 is CASRQAGRSTEAFF. The CDR3 DNA follows: TGTGCCAGCAGGCAGGCAGGTAGAAGCACTGAAGCTTTCTTT.

V is TRBV7-2 and J is TRBJ1-2; TRBD1 might be the D (6 bases). Germline CDR1 and CDR2: SGHTA and FQGNSA. CDR3 length: 11 residues. Trimming cost V 4 bases and J 7 bases, with 7 bases left between them. The CDR3 DNA sequence: TGTGCCAGCAGCTGGACAGTTGGCTACACCTTC. Its translation: CASSWTVGYTF.

This clone appeared once. The CDR3 nucleotides read TGTGCCAGCAGCGTGGGGACAGGGTCGAACACTGAAGCTTTCTTT. Its protein is CASSVGTGSNTEAFF. This chain links TRBV9 with TRBJ1-1; 9 nucleotides match TRBD1. CDR1 is SGDLS and CDR2 is YYNGEE in the germline V gene. Trimming removed 2 bases from V and 1 base from J; junction bases left unmatched: 3. The CDR3 spans 15 residues.

This clone was observed once. The V call is TRBV19, the J call TRBJ2-3; maybe TRBD2 (5 bases). Germline loops: CDR1 LNHDA, CDR2 SQIVND (reference sequence). CDR3 length: 14 amino acids. The germline V and J ends were trimmed by 7 bases and 1 base, with 12 bases remaining between them. CDR3: CASKQASRTDTQYF. DNA for the CDR3: TGTGCCAGTAAGCAGGCTAGCCGCACAGATACGCAGTATTTT.

This CDR3 is CASSLLPGLSFEAFF. DNA of the CDR3: TGTGCCAGCAGCTTGCTTCCGGGACTCAGCTTTGAAGCTTTCTTT. The chain recombines TRBV5-6 with TRBJ1-1; maybe TRBD1 (5 bases). The germline V gene has CDR1 SGHDT and CDR2 YYEEEE. The V and J ends lost 1 base and 7 bases respectively, with 17 bases between them. CDR3 length equals 15 residues.

The CDR3 DNA sequence: TGTGCCAGCAGCTTAACCTCAGGGTTAGGGAGGGCCTACGAGCAGTACTTC. This sequence encodes CASSLTSGLGRAYEQYF. V gene TRBV11-2 combines with J gene TRBJ2-7, with 7 nucleotides matching TRBD2. The CDR3 totals 17 residues. V shed 2 bases, J shed 2 bases, and the junction held 12 bases outside the gene matches. The V gene's germline CDR1 is SGHAT and CDR2 FQNNGV.

The chain couples TRBV9 to TRBJ2-1; D is uncertain. Per the germline V gene, CDR1 is SGDLS and CDR2 is YYNGEE. The CDR3 loop spans 14 amino acids. Trimming cost V 0 bases and J 2 bases, with 6 bases left between them. The CDR3 loop is CASSVGTTYNEQFF. The CDR3 DNA reads as TGTGCCAGCAGCGTAGGTACTACCTACAATGAGCAGTTCTTC.

The J gene is TRBJ1-1, the V gene TRBV5-5, with D possibly being TRBD1 (6 bases). This CDR3 is built from 13 residues. V lost 4 bases, J lost 5 bases, and 12 bases lay in between. Germline CDR1 and CDR2: SGHKS and YYEKEE (reference sequence). CDR3 sequence (DNA): TGTGCCAGCAGCCTCCCGACAGGAACTGAAGCTTTCTTT. This translates into CASSLPTGTEAFF.

This chain uses TRBV29-1 with TRBJ1-3; D is perhaps TRBD1 (5 bases). V dropped 7 bases and J dropped 8 bases, with 12 bases sitting between them. CDR3 length: 11 residues. Germline CDR1 is SQVTM and CDR2 is ANQGSEA. Written as DNA, the CDR3 is TGCAGCGGCGCACGGGGGGACACCATATATTTT. Translating gives CSGARGDTIYF.

This chain joins TRBV6-5 and TRBJ2-3, with D unclear. The CDR3 runs 15 residues. Germline V lookup: CDR1 MNHEY, CDR2 SVGAGI. Trimming removed 6 bases from V and 4 bases from J, with 17 bases in between. CDR3 amino acids: CASSLAAVQADTQYF. In DNA, the CDR3 is TGTGCCAGCAGCCTGGCCGCAGTCCAGGCAGATACGCAGTATTTT.

This sequence joins TRBV27 and TRBJ1-1, with 7 bases aligning to TRBD1. The CDR3 totals 11 residues. Looked up from germline, CDR1 is MNHEY and CDR2 is SMNVEV (reference sequence). With 5 bases clipped from V and 11 bases from J, the junction kept 5 bases outside the gene matches. CDR3 protein: CASSTTGRAFF. The CDR3 nucleotides read TGTGCCAGCAGTACGACAGGGAGGGCTTTCTTT.

The V and J genes are TRBV6-1 and TRBJ2-5, with TRBD1 matching 9 bases. This CDR3 has 13 amino acids. V dropped 8 bases and J dropped 5; count of bases not matched to a gene: 6. Germline values: CDR1 MNHNS, CDR2 SASEGT. In DNA form, the CDR3 reads TGTGCCAGCGGGGGGGACAGGGACGAGACCCAGTACTTC. As protein: CASGGDRDETQYF.

Written as DNA, the CDR3 is TGTGCCAGCAGTTACTCATTACTAGCGGGGGCCTCCAATGAGCAGTTCTTC. Translating gives CASSYSLLAGASNEQFF. V and J are TRBV6-7 and TRBJ2-1; 11 bases fit TRBD2. TRBV6-7 is an open reading frame whose function is uncertain. The junction had 7 bases not matched to a gene; V was cut back by 0 bases and J by 6 bases. The CDR3 sequence is 17 residues long.

As DNA, the CDR3 is TGCGCCAGCAGCTCGATAGTGCGGGGGGGCCGTGATACGCAGTATTTT. Its protein product is CASSSIVRGGRDTQYF. The chain has TRBV5-1 and TRBJ2-3; 9 nucleotides line up with TRBD2. The V and J ends lost 3 bases and 6 bases, in that order; junction bases with no gene match: 11. CDR1 and CDR2 from the germline V gene are SGHRS and YFSETQ. The CDR3 has 16 residues. The full variable domain, rest sourced from reference TRBV5-1 and TRBJ2-3, is KAGVTQTPRYLIKTRGQQVTLSCSPISGHRSVSWYQQTPGQGLQFLFEYFSETQRNKGNFPGRFSGRQFSNSRSEMNVSTLELGDSALYLCASSSIVRGGRDTQYFGPGTRLTVL.

The J gene is TRBJ2-3, the V gene TRBV9, with D unresolved. The CDR3 has 17 amino acids. The germline gives CDR1 SGDLS, CDR2 YYNGEE. The V and J ends lost 0 bases and 4 bases respectively, with 18 bases between them. The CDR3 reads CASSVEPGPTQADTQYF. For the CDR3, the DNA is TGTGCCAGCAGCGTAGAGCCCGGTCCGACCCAGGCAGATACGCAGTATTTT. The full variable domain, completed using reference TRBV9 and TRBJ2-3, is DSGVTQTPKHLITATGQRVTLRCSPRSGDLSVYWYQQSLDQGLQFLIQYYNGEERAKGNILERFSAQQFPDLHSELNLSSLELGDSALYFCASSVEPGPTQADTQYFGPGTRLTVL.

The chain has TRBV6-1 and TRBJ2-5; no clear D gene. CDR1 MNHNS and CDR2 SASEGT come from the germline V gene. Trimming removed 6 bases from V and 2 bases from J, with 16 bases in between. The CDR3 covers 15 residues. CDR3 in amino acids: CASSPFPAGQETQYF. Here the CDR3 DNA reads TGTGCCAGCAGCCCCTTCCCGGCAGGTCAAGAGACCCAGTACTTC.

This sequence joins TRBV11-2 and TRBJ2-5; 7 bases are shared with TRBD2. The CDR3 contains 18 residues. V was clipped by 0 bases and J by 5 bases; unmatched bases: 15. Germline V gene data show CDR1 as SGHAT and CDR2 as FQNNGV. CDR3: CASSLEVLAARGGETQYF. DNA of the CDR3: TGTGCCAGCAGCTTAGAGGTTCTAGCGGCGCGAGGTGGGGAGACCCAGTACTTC.

This clone was seen once. The CDR3 sequence: CASSVGTVNNEQFF. The CDR3 nucleotides are TGTGCCAGCAGCGTAGGGACAGTAAACAATGAGCAGTTCTTC. This chain uses TRBV9 with TRBJ2-1, with TRBD1 as a possible D gene (6 bases). The V gene's germline CDR1 is SGDLS and CDR2 YYNGEE. The CDR3 spans 14 residues. Trimming pared 0 bases from V and 5 bases from J, leaving 9 bases between.

V is TRBV6-5 and J is TRBJ2-7, with 10 nucleotides matching TRBD1. Looked up from germline, CDR1 is MNHEY and CDR2 is SVGAGI. The CDR3 contains 15 residues. J lost 5 bases, V lost 5 bases, and 9 bases had no gene match. The CDR3 sequence: CASSARSGTGDEQYF. CDR3 DNA sequence: TGTGCCAGCAGTGCCCGATCCGGGACAGGGGACGAGCAGTACTTC.

This rearrangement joins TRBV5-1 to TRBJ2-1, with 9 bases lining up with TRBD2. CDR1 is SGHRS, CDR2 YFSETQ, per germline. The CDR3 sequence is 15 residues long. The J segment lost 8 bases and the V segment lost 2 bases, leaving 8 bases of the junction unmatched. The CDR3 DNA reads TGCGCCAGCAGCTTAGGGCCTAGCGGGGAAGATGAGCAGTTCTTC. This sequence encodes CASSLGPSGEDEQFF.

The gene calls are TRBV27 and TRBJ1-2; 9 bases map to TRBD1. The trim removed 6 bases at V and 8 bases at J, leaving 16 bases unmatched. Germline V lookup: CDR1 MNHEY, CDR2 SMNVEV (reference sequence). The CDR3 totals 16 residues. CDR3 bases: TGTGCCAGCAGCCAAACAGGGGGCTCCCACTTCGAGGGCTACACCTTC. Translating it yields CASSQTGGSHFEGYTF.

The chain recombines TRBV5-1 with TRBJ2-2; 9 bases line up with TRBD1. V lost 0 bases, J lost 5 bases, and 8 bases stayed unmatched. The germline gives CDR1 SGHRS, CDR2 YFSETQ. This CDR3 spans 17 amino acids. The CDR3 sequence is CASSLAGTGSGTGELFF. Written as DNA, the CDR3 is TGCGCCAGCAGCTTGGCCGGGACAGGGTCTGGAACCGGGGAGCTGTTTTTT.

The chain joins TRBV30 to TRBJ1-2, with no clear D. Trimming pared 7 bases from V and 6 bases from J, leaving 12 bases between. Looked up from germline, CDR1 is GTSNPN and CDR2 is SVGIG (reference sequence). The CDR3 covers 11 residues. The DNA for the CDR3 is TGTGCCTCCTCCCGGCGGGATGGCTACACCTTC. Translated: CASSRRDGYTF.

The rearrangement joins TRBV7-3 to TRBJ2-3; no firm D call. CDR3 length: 15 amino acids. V gave up 3 bases and J gave up 0 bases, with 10 bases separating them. Germline lookup yields CDR1 SGHTA and CDR2 FQGTGA. CDR3: CASSFGVSSTDTQYF. For the CDR3, the DNA is TGTGCCAGCAGCTTCGGAGTATCTAGCACAGATACGCAGTATTTT.

The chain employs TRBV18 and TRBJ1-2, with D tentatively TRBD1 (5 bases). CDR3 length: 15 amino acids. The V end lost 6 bases, the J end lost 3 bases, and 17 bases lay between the germline ends. The germline gives CDR1 KGHSH, CDR2 LQKENI. The CDR3: CASSRSGFSYYGYTF. DNA for the CDR3: TGTGCCAGCTCGAGGTCAGGGTTCTCCTACTATGGCTACACCTTC.